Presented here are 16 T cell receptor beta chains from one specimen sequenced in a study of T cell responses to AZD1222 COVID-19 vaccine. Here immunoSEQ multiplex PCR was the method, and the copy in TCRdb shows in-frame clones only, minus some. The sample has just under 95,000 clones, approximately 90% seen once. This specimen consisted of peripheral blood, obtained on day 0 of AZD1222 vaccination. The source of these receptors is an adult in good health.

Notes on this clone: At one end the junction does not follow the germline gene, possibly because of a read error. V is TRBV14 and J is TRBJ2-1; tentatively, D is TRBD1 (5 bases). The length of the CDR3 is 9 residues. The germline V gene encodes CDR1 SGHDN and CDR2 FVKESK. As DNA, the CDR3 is TGCCTTAGGGGCTATGAGCAGTTCTTC. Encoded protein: CLRGYEQFF. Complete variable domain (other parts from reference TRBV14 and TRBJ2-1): EAGVTQFPSHSVIEKGQTVTLRCDPISGHDNLYWYRRVMGKEIKFLLHFVKESKQDESGMPNNRFLAERTGGTYSTLKVQPAELEDSGVYFCLRGYEQFFGPGTRLTVL.

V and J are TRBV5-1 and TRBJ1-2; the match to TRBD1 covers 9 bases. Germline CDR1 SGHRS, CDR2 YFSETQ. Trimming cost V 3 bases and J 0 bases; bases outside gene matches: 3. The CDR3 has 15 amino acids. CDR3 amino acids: CASSSGDRANYGYTF. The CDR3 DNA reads TGCGCCAGCAGCTCGGGGGACAGGGCTAACTATGGCTACACCTTC. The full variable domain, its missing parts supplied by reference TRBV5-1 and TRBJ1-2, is KAGVTQTPRYLIKTRGQQVTLSCSPISGHRSVSWYQQTPGQGLQFLFEYFSETQRNKGNFPGRFSGRQFSNSRSEMNVSTLELGDSALYLCASSSGDRANYGYTFGSGTRLTVV.

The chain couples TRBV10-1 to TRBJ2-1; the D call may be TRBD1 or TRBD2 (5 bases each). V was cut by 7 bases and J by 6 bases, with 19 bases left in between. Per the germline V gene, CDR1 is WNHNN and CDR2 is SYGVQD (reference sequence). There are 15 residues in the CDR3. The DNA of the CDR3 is TGCGCCAGCATCTCCGGGGCCCGAGAGGGCAATGAGCAGTTCTTC. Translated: CASISGAREGNEQFF.

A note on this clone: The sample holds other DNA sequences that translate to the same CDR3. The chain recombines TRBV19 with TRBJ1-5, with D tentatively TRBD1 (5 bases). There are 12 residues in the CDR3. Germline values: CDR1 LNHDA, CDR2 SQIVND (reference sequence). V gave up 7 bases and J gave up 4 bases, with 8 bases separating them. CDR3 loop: CASTQGNQPQHF. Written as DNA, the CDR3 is TGTGCCAGTACTCAGGGAAATCAGCCCCAGCATTTT.

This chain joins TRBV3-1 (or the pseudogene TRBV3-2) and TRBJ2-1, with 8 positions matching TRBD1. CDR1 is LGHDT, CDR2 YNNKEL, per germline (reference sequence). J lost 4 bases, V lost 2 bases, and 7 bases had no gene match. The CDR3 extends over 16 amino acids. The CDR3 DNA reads TGTGCCAGCAGCCAAAATGACAGGGGCCCATACAATGAGCAGTTCTTC. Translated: CASSQNDRGPYNEQFF.

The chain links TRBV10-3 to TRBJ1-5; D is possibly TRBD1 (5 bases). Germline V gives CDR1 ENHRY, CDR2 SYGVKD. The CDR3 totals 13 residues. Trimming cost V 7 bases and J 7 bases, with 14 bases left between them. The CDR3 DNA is TGTGCCATCACTCCAGGGCGCGAACAGCCCCAGCATTTT. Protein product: CAITPGREQPQHF.

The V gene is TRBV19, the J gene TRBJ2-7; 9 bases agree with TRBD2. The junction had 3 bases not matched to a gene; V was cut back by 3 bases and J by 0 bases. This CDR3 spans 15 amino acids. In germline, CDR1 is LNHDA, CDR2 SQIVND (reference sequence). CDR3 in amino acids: CASSILSGGSYEQYF. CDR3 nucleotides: TGTGCCAGTAGTATTCTTAGCGGGGGCTCCTACGAGCAGTACTTC.

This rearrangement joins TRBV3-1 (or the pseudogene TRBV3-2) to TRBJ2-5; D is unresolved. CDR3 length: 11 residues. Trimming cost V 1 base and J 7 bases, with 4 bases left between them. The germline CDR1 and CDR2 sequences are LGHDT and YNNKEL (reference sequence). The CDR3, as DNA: TGTGCCAGCAGCCAAGCGGGGACCCAGTACTTC. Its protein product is CASSQAGTQYF.

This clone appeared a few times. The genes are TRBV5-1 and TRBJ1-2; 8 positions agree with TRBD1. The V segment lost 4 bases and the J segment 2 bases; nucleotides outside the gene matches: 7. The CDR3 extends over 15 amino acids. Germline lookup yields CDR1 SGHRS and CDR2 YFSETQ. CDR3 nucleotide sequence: TGCGCCAGCAGCACTACCGGGACAGGAAACTATGGCTACACCTTC. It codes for CASSTTGTGNYGYTF.

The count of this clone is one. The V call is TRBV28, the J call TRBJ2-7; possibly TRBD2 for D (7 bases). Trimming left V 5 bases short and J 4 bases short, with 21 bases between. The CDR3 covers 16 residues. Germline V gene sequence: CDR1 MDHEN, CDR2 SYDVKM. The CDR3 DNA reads TGTGCCAGCAGTCCTATAACCGGGGGGCTGATGTACGAGCAGTACTTC. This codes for CASSPITGGLMYEQYF.

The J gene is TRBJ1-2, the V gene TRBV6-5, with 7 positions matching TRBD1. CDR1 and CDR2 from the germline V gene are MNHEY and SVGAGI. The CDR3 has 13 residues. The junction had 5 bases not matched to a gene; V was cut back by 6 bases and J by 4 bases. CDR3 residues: CASRAQGSYGYTF. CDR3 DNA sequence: TGTGCCAGCAGGGCACAGGGGTCCTATGGCTACACCTTC.

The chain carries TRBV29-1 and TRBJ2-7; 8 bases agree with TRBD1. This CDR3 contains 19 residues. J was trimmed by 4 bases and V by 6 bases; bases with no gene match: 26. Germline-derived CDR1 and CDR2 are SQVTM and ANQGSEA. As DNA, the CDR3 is TGCAGCGTGGCCGGGGGACAGGCAAACCGAGGACTAAACCCGTACGAGCAGTACTTC. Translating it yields CSVAGGQANRGLNPYEQYF.

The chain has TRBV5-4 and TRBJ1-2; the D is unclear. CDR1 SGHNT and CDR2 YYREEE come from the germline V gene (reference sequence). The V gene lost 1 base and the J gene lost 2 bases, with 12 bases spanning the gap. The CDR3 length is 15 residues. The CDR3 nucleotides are TGTGCCAGCAGCTTGTCTCCGGCGGGGAACTATGGCTACACCTTC. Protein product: CASSLSPAGNYGYTF.

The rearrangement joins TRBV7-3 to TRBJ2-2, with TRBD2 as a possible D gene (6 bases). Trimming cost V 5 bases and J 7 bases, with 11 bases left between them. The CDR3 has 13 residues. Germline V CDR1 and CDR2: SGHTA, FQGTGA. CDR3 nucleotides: TGTGCCAGCAGCACCGGGACTCTCGGGGAGCTGTTTTTT. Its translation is CASSTGTLGELFF.

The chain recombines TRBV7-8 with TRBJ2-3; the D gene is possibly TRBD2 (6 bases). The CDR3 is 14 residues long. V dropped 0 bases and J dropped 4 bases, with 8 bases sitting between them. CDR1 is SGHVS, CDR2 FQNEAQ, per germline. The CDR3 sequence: CASSLAGDSDTQYF. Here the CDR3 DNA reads TGTGCCAGCAGCTTAGCTGGGGACTCAGATACGCAGTATTTT.

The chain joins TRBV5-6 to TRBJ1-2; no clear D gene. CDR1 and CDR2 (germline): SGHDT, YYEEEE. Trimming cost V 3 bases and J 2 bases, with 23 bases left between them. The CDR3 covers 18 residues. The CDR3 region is CASSSPLQSTESNYGYTF. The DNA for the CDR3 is TGTGCCAGCAGCTCACCCCTGCAATCGACGGAGTCGAACTATGGCTACACCTTC.